The sequence of this T cell receptor beta chain was determined in a study of T cell responses to AZD1222 COVID-19 vaccine. General observations from the study: Spike-spanning, vaccine-associated CD4 TCRs were dominant at 160-218 and 743-854. Spike-specific TCR breadth and depth grew following two AZD1222 doses. Possibly, clonal diversity was underestimated; donors were largely white British and included more females.

Profiled with immunoSEQ multiplex PCR; TCRdb holds only in-frame clones, not every one. Of fewer than 150,000 clones in the sample, nearly 90% are singletons; the top ten hold over 8%. This clone showed up just a few times. Its antigen is unidentified. The V and J ends lost 3 bases and 5 bases respectively, with 11 bases between them. This CDR3 comprises 13 residues. Germline CDR1 and CDR2: SGHTA and FQGNSA. Pooling was applied to second doses at about 4 or about 12 weeks. The chain uses TRBV7-2 and TRBJ2-7, with D possibly being TRBD1 or TRBD2 (5 bases each). The clonotype originates from an adult who received the AZD1222 COVID-19 vaccine. The specimen comprised peripheral blood, sampled 28 days after the second AZD1222 dose. The DNA of the CDR3 is TGTGCCAGCAGCTTGGGACGCTTAAACGAGCAGTACTTC. It translates to CASSLGRLNEQYF.